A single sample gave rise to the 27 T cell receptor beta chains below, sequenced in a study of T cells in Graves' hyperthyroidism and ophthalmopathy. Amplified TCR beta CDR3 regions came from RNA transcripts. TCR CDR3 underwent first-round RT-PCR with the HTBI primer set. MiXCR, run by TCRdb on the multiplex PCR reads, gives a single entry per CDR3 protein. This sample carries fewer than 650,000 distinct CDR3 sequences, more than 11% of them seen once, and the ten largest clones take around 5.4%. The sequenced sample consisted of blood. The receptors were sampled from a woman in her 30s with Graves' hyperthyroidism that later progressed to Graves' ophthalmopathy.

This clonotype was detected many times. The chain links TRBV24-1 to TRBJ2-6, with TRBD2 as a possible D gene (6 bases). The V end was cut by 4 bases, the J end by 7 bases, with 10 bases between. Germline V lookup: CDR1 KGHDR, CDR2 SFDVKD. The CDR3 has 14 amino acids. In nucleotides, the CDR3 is TGTGCCACCAGTGAAAACGGACTAGCCAACGTCCTGACTTTC. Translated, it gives CATSENGLANVLTF.

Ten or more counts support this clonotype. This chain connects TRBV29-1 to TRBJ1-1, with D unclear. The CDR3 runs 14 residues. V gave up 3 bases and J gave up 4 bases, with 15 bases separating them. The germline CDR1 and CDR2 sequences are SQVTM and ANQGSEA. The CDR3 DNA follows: TGCAGCGTTGACCCCGGCGGTCAGAGCACTGAAGCTTTCTTT. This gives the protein CSVDPGGQSTEAFF.

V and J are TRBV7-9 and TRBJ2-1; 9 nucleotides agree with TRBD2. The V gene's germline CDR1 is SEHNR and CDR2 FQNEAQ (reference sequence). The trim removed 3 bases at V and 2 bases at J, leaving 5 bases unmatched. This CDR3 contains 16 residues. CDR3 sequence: CASSLGSGSPYNEQFF. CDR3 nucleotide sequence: TGTGCCAGCAGCTTGGGTAGCGGGAGTCCCTACAATGAGCAGTTCTTC.

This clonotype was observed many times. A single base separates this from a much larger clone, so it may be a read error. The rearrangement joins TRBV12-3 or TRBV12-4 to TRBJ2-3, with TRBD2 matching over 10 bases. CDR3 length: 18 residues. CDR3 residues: CASSQGGGTSAFTDTRYF. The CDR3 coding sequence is TGTGCCAGCAGCCAAGGGGGGGGGACTAGCGCCTTCACAGATACGCGGTATTTT.

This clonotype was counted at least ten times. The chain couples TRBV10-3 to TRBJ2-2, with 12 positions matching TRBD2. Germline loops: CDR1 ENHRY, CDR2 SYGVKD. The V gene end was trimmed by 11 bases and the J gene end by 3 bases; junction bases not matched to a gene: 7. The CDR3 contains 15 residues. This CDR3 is CAAGLAGPDTGELFF. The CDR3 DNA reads TGTGCCGCCGGACTAGCGGGACCCGACACCGGGGAGCTGTTTTTT.

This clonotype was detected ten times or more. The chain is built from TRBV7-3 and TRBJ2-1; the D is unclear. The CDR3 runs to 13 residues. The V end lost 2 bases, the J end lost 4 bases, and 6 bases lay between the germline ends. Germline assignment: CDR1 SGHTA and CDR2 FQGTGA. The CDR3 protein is CASSLGLYNEQFF. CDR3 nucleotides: TGTGCCAGCAGCTTAGGGCTATACAATGAGCAGTTCTTC.

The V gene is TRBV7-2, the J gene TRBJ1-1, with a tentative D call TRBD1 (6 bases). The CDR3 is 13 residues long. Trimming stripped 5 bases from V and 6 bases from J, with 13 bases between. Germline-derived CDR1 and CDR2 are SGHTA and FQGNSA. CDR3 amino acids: CASSAGGPAEAFF. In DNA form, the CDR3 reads TGTGCCAGCAGCGCCGGGGGGCCGGCTGAAGCTTTCTTT.

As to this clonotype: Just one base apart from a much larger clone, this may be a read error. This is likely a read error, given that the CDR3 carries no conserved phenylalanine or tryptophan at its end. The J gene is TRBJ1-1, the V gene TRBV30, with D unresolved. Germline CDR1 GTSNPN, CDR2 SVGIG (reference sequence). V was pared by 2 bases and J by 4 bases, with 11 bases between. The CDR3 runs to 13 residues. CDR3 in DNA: TGTGCCTGGAGTCCAGACCCGGGCACTGAAGCTTTCCTT. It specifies CAWSPDPGTEAFL.

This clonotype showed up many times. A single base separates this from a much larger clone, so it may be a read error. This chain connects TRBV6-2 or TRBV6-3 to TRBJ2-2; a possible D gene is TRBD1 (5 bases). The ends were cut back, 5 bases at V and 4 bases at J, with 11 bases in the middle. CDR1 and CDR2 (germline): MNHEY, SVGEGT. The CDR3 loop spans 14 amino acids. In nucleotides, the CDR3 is TGTGCCAGCAGTCCCGCAGGGTTCACCGGGGAGCTGTTTTTT. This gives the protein CASSPAGFTGELFF.

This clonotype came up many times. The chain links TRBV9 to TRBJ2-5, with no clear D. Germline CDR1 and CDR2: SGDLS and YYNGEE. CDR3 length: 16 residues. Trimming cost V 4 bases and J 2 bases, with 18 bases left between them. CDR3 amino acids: CASSPKGASRQETQYF. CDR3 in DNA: TGTGCCAGCAGCCCTAAAGGAGCTTCACGGCAAGAGACCCAGTACTTC. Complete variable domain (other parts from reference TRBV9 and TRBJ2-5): DSGVTQTPKHLITATGQRVTLRCSPRSGDLSVYWYQQSLDQGLQFLIQYYNGEERAKGNILERFSAQQFPDLHSELNLSSLELGDSALYFCASSPKGASRQETQYFGPGTRLLVL.

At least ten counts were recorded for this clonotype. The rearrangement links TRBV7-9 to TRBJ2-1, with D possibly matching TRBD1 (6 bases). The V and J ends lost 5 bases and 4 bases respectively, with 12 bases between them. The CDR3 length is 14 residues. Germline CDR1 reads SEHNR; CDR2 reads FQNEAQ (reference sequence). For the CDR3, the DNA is TGTGCCAGCAGCCACCGGGACACATACAATGAGCAGTTCTTC. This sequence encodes CASSHRDTYNEQFF. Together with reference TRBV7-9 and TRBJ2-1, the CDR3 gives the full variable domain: DTGVSQNPRHKITKRGQNVTFRCDPISEHNRLYWYRQTLGQGPEFLTYFQNEAQLEKSRLLSDRFSAERPKGSFSTLEIQRTEQGDSAMYLCASSHRDTYNEQFFGPGTRLTVL.

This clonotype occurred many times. CDR3 region: CASRFPTGLHYEQYF. The DNA of the CDR3 is TGTGCCAGCAGGTTCCCAACAGGTCTACACTACGAGCAGTACTTC. The rearrangement uses TRBV7-2 and TRBJ2-7, with TRBD1 as a possible D gene (5 bases). The CDR3 runs to 15 residues. Between the trimmed V and J ends, which lost 6 bases and 3 bases, there was a span of 18 bases. CDR1 is SGHTA and CDR2 is FQGNSA in the germline V gene. Full variable domain (outside the CDR3, taken from reference TRBV7-2 and TRBJ2-7): GAGVSQSPSNKVTEKGKDVELRCDPISGHTALYWYRQSLGQGLEFLIYFQGNSAPDKSGLPSDRFSAERTGGSVSTLTIQRTQQEDSAVYLCASRFPTGLHYEQYFGPGTRLTVT.

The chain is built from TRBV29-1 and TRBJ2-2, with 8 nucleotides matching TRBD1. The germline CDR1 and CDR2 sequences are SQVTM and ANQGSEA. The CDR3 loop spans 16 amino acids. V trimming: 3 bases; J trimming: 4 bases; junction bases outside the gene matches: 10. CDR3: CSVEDWTGHGTGELFF. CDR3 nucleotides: TGCAGCGTTGAGGACTGGACAGGGCATGGCACCGGGGAGCTGTTTTTT.

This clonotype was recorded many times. As DNA, the CDR3 is TGTGCCTGGAGTGCCCCGGGCTACGAGCAGTACTTC. Translating it yields CAWSAPGYEQYF. The rearrangement joins TRBV30 to TRBJ2-7; D is unclear. With 1 base removed from V and 3 bases from J, the gap between germline ends came to 7 bases. This CDR3 is built from 12 residues. Per the germline V gene, CDR1 is GTSNPN and CDR2 is SVGIG (reference sequence).

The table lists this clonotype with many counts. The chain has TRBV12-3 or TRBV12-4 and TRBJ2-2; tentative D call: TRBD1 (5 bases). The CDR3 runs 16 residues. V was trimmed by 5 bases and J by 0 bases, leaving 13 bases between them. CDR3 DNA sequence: TGTGCCAGCAGTGCATACAGGTTCGCGAACACCGGGGAGCTGTTTTTT. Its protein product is CASSAYRFANTGELFF.

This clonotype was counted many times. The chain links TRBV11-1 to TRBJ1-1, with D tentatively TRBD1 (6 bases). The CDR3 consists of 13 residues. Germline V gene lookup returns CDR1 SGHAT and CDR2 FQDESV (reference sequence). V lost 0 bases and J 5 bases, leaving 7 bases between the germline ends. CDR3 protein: CASSLAGTTEAFF. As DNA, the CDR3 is TGTGCCAGCAGCTTAGCCGGGACAACTGAAGCTTTCTTT. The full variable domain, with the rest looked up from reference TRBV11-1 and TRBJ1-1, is EAEVAQSPRYKITEKSQAVAFWCDPISGHATLYWYRQILGQGPELLVQFQDESVVDDSQLPKDRFSAERLKGVDSTLKIQPAELGDSAMYLCASSLAGTTEAFFGQGTRLTVV.

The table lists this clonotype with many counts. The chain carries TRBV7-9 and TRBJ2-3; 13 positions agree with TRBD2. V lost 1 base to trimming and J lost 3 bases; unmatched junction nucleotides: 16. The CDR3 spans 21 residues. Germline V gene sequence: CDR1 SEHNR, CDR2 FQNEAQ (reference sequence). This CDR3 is CASSLGSWTSGSIRDTDTQYF. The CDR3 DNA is TGTGCCAGCAGCTTAGGGTCCTGGACTAGCGGGAGTATTAGGGATACAGATACGCAGTATTTT.

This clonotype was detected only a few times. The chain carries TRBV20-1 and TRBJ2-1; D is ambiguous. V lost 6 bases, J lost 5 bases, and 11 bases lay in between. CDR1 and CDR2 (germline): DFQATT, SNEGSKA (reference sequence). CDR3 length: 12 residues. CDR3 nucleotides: TGCAGTGCACCAGACGTCGACAATGAGCAGTTCTTC. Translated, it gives CSAPDVDNEQFF.

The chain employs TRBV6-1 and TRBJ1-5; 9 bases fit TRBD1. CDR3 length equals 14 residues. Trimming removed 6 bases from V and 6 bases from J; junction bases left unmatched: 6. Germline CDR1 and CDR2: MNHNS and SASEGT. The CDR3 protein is CASRSGTGFQPQHF. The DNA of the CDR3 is TGTGCCAGCAGATCCGGGACAGGGTTTCAGCCCCAGCATTTT.

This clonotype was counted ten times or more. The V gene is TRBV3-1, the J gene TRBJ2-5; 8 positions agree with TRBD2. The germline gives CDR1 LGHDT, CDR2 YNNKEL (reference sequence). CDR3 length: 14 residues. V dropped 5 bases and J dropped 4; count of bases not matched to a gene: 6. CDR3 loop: CASSRTSIAETQYF. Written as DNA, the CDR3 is TGTGCCAGCAGCAGGACTAGCATTGCAGAGACCCAGTACTTC.

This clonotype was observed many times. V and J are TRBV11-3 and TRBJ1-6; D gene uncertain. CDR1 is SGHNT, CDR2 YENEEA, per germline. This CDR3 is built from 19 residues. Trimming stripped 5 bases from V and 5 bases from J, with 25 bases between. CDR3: CASSRSYAPWDVDNSPLHF. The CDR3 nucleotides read TGTGCCAGCAGCCGATCATATGCACCCTGGGATGTAGATAATTCACCCCTCCACTTT.

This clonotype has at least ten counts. CDR3 coding DNA: TGTGCCACCAGTGATGGGGACAGGAACTATGGCTACACCTTC. Its protein product is CATSDGDRNYGYTF. The gene calls are TRBV24-1 and TRBJ1-2, with 8 bases matching TRBD1. V lost 3 bases to trimming and J lost 2 bases; unmatched junction nucleotides: 1. This CDR3 has 14 residues. CDR1 is KGHDR and CDR2 is SFDVKD in the germline V gene.

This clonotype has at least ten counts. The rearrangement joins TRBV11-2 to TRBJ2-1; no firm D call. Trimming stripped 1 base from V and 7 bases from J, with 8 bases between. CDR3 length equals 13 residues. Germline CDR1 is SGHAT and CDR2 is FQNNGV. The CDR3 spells CASSLVRQNEQFF. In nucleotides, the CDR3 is TGTGCCAGCAGCTTAGTGCGTCAGAATGAGCAGTTCTTC.

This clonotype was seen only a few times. CDR3 residues: CASSRLRTQLGTGGAYEQYF. The CDR3 nucleotides are TGTGCCAGCAGTCGATTACGGACGCAGCTGGGGACAGGGGGAGCCTACGAGCAGTACTTC. This sequence joins TRBV27 and TRBJ2-7, with 11 bases matching TRBD1. This CDR3 is 20 amino acids long. Looked up from germline, CDR1 is MNHEY and CDR2 is SMNVEV (reference sequence). The J segment lost 2 bases and the V segment lost 5 bases, leaving 20 bases of the junction unmatched.

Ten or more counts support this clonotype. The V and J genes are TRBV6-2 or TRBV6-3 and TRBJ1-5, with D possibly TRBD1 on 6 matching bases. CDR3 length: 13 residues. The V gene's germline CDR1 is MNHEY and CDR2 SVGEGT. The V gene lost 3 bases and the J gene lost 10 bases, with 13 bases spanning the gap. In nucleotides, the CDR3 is TGTGCCAGCAGTTATAGGGGGGAGGGACCCCAGCATTTT. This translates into CASSYRGEGPQHF.

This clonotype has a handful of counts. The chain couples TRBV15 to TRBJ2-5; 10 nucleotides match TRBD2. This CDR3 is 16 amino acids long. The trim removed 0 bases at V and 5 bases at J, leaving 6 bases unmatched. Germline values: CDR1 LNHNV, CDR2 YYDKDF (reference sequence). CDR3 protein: CATSRDRLTSGETQYF. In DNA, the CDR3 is TGTGCCACCAGCAGAGATCGGTTGACTAGCGGGGAGACCCAGTACTTC.

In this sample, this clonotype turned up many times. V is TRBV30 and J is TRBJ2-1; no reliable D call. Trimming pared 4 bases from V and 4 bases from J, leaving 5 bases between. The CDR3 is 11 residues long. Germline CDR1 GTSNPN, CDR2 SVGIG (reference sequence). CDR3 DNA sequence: TGTGCCTGGACCAGGTACAATGAGCAGTTCTTC. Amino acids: CAWTRYNEQFF.